This T cell receptor (beta chain) emerged from a study of T cells in localized non-small cell lung cancer. TCRdb's table, derived via immunoSEQ multiplex PCR, lists solely in-frame clones and lacks some. This sample has around 5,000 clones, with 25% to 35% found just once. Germline lookup yields CDR1 MGHRA and CDR2 YSYEKL. Deletions cut 0 bases from V and 0 bases from J, with 6 bases between. This CDR3 is built from 15 residues. This clone was seen a handful of times. The antigen remains unidentified. Findings and limits, study-wide: As only one tumor region underwent sequencing, heterogeneity remains possible. Uninvolved adjacent lung had more T cell clonality than any other tissue, topping tumor.

The origin of this receptor is a man aged 40 to 75 with stage II lung adenocarcinoma. Specimen: lung tumor tissue, collected before any cancer treatment. The rearrangement joins TRBV4-1 to TRBJ2-1; D is undetermined. The CDR3 coding sequence is TGCGCCAGCAGCCAAGATGTAGGCTCCTACAATGAGCAGTTCTTC. Translating it yields CASSQDVGSYNEQFF.